This T cell receptor (beta chain) was observed in a study of T cells in Graves' hyperthyroidism and ophthalmopathy. CDR3 length equals 15 residues. Germline CDR1 reads LGHDT; CDR2 reads YNNKEL (reference sequence). The V gene end was trimmed by 1 base and the J gene end by 7 bases; junction bases not matched to a gene: 5. Comments on this clonotype: What it recognizes is unknown.

The CDR3 regions of TCR beta were amplified from RNA transcripts. Carried out on the TCR CDR3, a first-round RT-PCR used the HTBI primer set. One entry per CDR3 protein results from TCRdb running MiXCR on the multiplex PCR reads. The profile shows roughly 570,000 distinct CDR3 sequences, approximately 14% of them singletons. Stable Graves' hyperthyroidism meant no ophthalmopathy progression within 18 months. Hyperthyroidism patients were newly diagnosed, had disease duration under 2 months, and were aged 18 to 65 years. Fresh peripheral blood, 10 ml, was the source of the PBMCs. Findings and caveats of the study: Most expanded thyroid clonotypes above 0.001 also appeared in blood.

The clonotype was recovered from a woman aged 25 to 39 with Graves' hyperthyroidism. The specimen was blood. The J gene is TRBJ2-2, the V gene TRBV3-1; 8 bases match TRBD1. CDR3 coding DNA: TGTGCCAGCAGCCAAGGCAGGGGGCCGAACGGGGAGCTGTTTTTT. Amino acid sequence: CASSQGRGPNGELFF.